Presented here are 8 T cell receptor beta chains from one specimen sequenced in a study of beta chain features in type 1 diabetes. Regarding the study as a whole: TCRB CDR3s from Type 1 diabetes patients were moderately but significantly shorter in all four CD4+ subsets.

The antigens for these receptors are not known. The whole isolated RNA underwent reverse transcription, so sequencing captured expressed TCRB transcripts. TCRdb's table, derived via immunoSEQ multiplex PCR, lists solely in-frame clones and lacks some. The sample carries about 150,000 clones, roughly 8% recorded once. The sequencing sample was made of central memory CD4+ T cells from blood. The receptors here all came from a man aged 18 to 35 with type 1 diabetes.

This clone showed up just a few times. This chain links TRBV27 with TRBJ1-5; 8 bases fit TRBD1. V was pared by 8 bases and J by 9 bases, with 9 bases of the junction left unmatched. This CDR3 has 13 residues. Germline loops: CDR1 MNHEY, CDR2 SMNVEV (reference sequence). The CDR3 DNA reads as TGTGCCAGCGGATGGACAGGGATCGGGCCCCAGCATTTT. It codes for CASGWTGIGPQHF.

There are a few counts of this clone. The V gene is TRBV10-2, the J gene TRBJ2-5, with 9 bases aligning to TRBD2. Trimming took 6 bases from V and 5 from J; bases not matched to a gene: 13. Looked up from germline, CDR1 is WSHSY and CDR2 is SAAADI. The CDR3 runs 16 residues. CDR3 coding DNA: TGCGCCAGCAGGGCTAGCGGGAACGCCGGTTGGGAGACCCAGTACTTC. It encodes CASRASGNAGWETQYF.

CDR3: CASSLDRARGDTQYF. The CDR3 nucleotides read TGTGCCAGCAGCTTAGACAGGGCCAGGGGGGATACGCAGTATTTT. The chain has TRBV7-2 and TRBJ2-3; 7 bases agree with TRBD1. The germline gives CDR1 SGHTA, CDR2 FQGNSA. V was pared by 1 base and J by 6 bases, with 7 bases of the junction left unmatched. The CDR3 spans 15 residues.

This clone was observed a few times. The chain joins TRBV30 to TRBJ2-2; no firm D call. Trimming removed 0 bases from V and 4 bases from J, with 12 bases in between. The germline V gene encodes CDR1 GTSNPN and CDR2 SVGIG (reference sequence). This CDR3 has 15 amino acids. CDR3 in amino acids: CAWSVRSGSTGELFF. In DNA form, the CDR3 reads TGTGCCTGGAGTGTACGATCCGGGTCCACCGGGGAGCTGTTTTTT.

This chain uses TRBV30 with TRBJ2-2; no definite D call. V shed 6 bases and J shed 1 base, with 9 bases lying between them. Looked up from germline, CDR1 is GTSNPN and CDR2 is SVGIG (reference sequence). The CDR3 is 13 amino acids. CDR3 residues: CACSSGNTGELFF. The CDR3 coding sequence is TGTGCCTGTTCATCGGGGAACACCGGGGAGCTGTTTTTT.

The chain joins TRBV29-1 to TRBJ1-5; D is undetermined. CDR1 and CDR2 from the germline V gene are SQVTM and ANQGSEA. Trimming removed 6 bases at V and 3 bases at J, with 12 bases between. CDR3 length equals 13 residues. As DNA, the CDR3 is TGCAGCGTGGGAGTGGAATACAATCAGCCCCAGCATTTT. This codes for CSVGVEYNQPQHF.

This clone was seen repeatedly, ten times or more. V gene TRBV28 combines with J gene TRBJ1-2, with a possible D match to TRBD1 (6 bases). V shed 6 bases and J shed 2 bases, with 16 bases lying between them. CDR1 and CDR2 from the germline V gene are MDHEN and SYDVKM. The CDR3 length is 15 residues. CDR3: CASSRIPGANYGYTF. CDR3 nucleotide sequence: TGTGCCAGCAGCCGAATCCCAGGGGCAAACTATGGCTACACCTTC.

This clone has just a few counts. This chain joins TRBV7-2 and TRBJ2-5; D perhaps matches TRBD1 (5 bases). V was trimmed by 5 bases and J by 2 bases, leaving 15 bases between them. This CDR3 is built from 15 residues. Germline lookup yields CDR1 SGHTA and CDR2 FQGNSA. Here the CDR3 reads CASSPFSYRQETQYF. CDR3 DNA sequence: TGTGCCAGCAGCCCCTTCTCCTACAGGCAAGAGACCCAGTACTTC.